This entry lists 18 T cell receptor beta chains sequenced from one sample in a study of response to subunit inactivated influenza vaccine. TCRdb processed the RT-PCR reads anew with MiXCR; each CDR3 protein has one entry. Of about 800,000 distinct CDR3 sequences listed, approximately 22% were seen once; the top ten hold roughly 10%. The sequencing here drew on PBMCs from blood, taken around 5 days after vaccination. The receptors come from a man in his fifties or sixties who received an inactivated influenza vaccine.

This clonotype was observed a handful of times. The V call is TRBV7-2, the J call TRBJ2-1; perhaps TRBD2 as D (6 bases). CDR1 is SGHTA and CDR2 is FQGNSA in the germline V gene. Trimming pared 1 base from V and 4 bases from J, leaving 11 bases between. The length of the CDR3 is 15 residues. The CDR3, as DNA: TGTGCCAGCAGCTTAGAGGGCGGGGATTACAATGAGCAGTTCTTC. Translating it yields CASSLEGGDYNEQFF.

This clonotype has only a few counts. CDR3 sequence reads: CASSQDRASYNEQFF. For the CDR3, the DNA is TGTGCCAGCAGCCAAGATCGAGCGTCCTACAATGAGCAGTTCTTC. V usage is TRBV4-2 and J usage is TRBJ2-1; D remains ambiguous. Germline V gene sequence: CDR1 LGHNA, CDR2 YNFKEQ. The CDR3 covers 15 residues. Trimming pared 0 bases from V and 1 base from J, leaving 7 bases between.

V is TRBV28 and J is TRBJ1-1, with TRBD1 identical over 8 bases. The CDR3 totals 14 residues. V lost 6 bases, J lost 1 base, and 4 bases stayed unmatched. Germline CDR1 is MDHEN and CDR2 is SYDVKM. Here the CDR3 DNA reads TGTGCCAGCAGGGCGACAGGGGCGAACACTGAAGCTTTCTTT. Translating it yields CASRATGANTEAFF.

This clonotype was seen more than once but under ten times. In DNA, the CDR3 is TGTGCCAGCAGCCGACAGGGAACCCTCGATGGCTACACCTTC. Protein product: CASSRQGTLDGYTF. The J gene is TRBJ1-2, the V gene TRBV7-9, with TRBD1 matching 7 bases. Germline V lookup: CDR1 SEHNR, CDR2 FQNEAQ (reference sequence). V lost 5 bases and J lost 6; bases outside the gene matches: 9. CDR3 length: 14 residues.

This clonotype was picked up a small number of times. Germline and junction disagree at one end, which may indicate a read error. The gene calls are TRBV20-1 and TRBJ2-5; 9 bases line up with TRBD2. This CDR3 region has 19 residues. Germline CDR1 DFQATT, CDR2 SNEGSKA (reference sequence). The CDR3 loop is CSARDLFRASGIKQEAQYF. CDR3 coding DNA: TGCAGTGCTAGAGATTTGTTTCGGGCTAGCGGGATTAAACAAGAGGCCCAGTACTTC.

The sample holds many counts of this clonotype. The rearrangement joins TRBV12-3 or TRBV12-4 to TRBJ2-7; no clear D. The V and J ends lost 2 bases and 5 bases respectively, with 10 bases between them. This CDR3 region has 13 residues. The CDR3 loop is CASSLLGSHEQYF. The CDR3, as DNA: TGTGCCAGCAGTTTACTTGGAAGCCACGAGCAGTACTTC.

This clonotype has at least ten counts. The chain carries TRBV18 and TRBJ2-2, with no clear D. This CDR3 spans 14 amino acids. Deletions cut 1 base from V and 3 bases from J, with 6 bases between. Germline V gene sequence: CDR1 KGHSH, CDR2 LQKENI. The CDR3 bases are TGTGCCAGCTCACCACGTCCATACACCGGGGAGCTGTTTTTT. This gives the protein CASSPRPYTGELFF.

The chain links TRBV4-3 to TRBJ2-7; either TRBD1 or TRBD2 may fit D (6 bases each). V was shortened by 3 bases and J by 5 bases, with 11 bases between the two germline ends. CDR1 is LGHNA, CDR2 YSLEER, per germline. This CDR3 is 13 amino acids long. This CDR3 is CASSHLGGNEQYF. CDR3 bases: TGCGCCAGCAGCCACCTAGGGGGGAACGAGCAGTACTTC.

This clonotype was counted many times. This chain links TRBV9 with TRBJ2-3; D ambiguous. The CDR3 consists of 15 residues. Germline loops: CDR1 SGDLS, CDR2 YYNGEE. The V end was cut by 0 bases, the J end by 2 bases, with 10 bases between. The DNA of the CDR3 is TGTGCCAGCAGCGTAGGTGCAGTTTCCACAGATACGCAGTATTTT. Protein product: CASSVGAVSTDTQYF.

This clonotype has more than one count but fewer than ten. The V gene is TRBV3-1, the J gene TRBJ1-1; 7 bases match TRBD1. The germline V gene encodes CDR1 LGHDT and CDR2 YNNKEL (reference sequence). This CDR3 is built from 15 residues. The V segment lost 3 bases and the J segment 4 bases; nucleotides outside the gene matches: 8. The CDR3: CASSQATGEGTEAFF. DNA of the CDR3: TGTGCCAGCAGCCAGGCCACAGGGGAAGGCACTGAAGCTTTCTTT.

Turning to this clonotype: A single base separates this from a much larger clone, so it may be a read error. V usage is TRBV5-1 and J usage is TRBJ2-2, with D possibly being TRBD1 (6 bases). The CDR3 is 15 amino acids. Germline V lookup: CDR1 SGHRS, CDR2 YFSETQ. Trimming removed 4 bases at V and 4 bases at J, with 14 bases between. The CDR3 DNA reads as TGCGCCAGCAGCCAGGGGACGGCAAGCACCGGGGAGCTGTTTTTT. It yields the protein CASSQGTASTGELFF. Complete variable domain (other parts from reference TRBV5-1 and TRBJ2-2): KAGVTQTPRYLIKTRGQQVTLSCSPISGHRSVSWYQQTPGQGLQFLFEYFSETQRNKGNFPGRFSGRQFSNSRSEMNVSTLELGDSALYLCASSQGTASTGELFFGEGSRLTVL.

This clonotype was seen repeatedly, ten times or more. The CDR3 DNA is TGTGCCAGCAGATTAAGGGGGCACGGAAACACCATATATTTT. Protein sequence: CASRLRGHGNTIYF. The V gene is TRBV12-3 or TRBV12-4, the J gene TRBJ1-3; 7 bases agree with TRBD1. J was trimmed by 4 bases and V by 6 bases; bases with no gene match: 6. This CDR3 region has 14 residues.

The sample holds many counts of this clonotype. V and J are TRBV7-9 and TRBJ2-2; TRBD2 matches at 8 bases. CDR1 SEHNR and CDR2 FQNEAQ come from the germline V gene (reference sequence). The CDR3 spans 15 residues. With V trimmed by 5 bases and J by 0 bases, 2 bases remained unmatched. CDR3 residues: CASSPGLANTGELFF. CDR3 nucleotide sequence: TGTGCCAGCAGCCCGGGACTAGCGAACACCGGGGAGCTGTTTTTT.

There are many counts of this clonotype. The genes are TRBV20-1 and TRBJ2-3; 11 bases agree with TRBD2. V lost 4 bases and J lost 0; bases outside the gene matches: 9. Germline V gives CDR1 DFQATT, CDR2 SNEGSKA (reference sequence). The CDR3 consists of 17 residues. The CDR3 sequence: CSANGLAGGESTDTQYF. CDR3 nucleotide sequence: TGCAGTGCTAATGGGCTAGCGGGGGGCGAAAGCACAGATACGCAGTATTTT.

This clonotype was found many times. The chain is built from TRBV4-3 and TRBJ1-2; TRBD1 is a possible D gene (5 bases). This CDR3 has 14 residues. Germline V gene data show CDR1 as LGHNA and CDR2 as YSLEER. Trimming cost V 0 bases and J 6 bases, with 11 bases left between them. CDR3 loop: CASSQDHRSNGYTF. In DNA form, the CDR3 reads TGCGCCAGCAGCCAAGATCACAGGTCTAATGGCTACACCTTC.

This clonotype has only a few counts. The CDR3 loop reads CASWGRDTEAFF. The CDR3 DNA reads TGTGCCAGCTGGGGGCGCGATACTGAAGCTTTCTTT. The chain has TRBV28 and TRBJ1-1; tentative D call: TRBD1 (6 bases). This CDR3 is built from 12 residues. The germline V and J ends were trimmed by 8 bases and 5 bases, with 12 bases remaining between them. From germline, CDR1 is MDHEN and CDR2 SYDVKM.

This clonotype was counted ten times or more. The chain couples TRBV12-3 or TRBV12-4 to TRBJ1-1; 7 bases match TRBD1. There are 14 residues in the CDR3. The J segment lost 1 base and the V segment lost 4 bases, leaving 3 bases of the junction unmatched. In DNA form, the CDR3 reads TGTGCCAGCAGTTGGACAGGAGCGAACACTGAAGCTTTCTTT. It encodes CASSWTGANTEAFF.

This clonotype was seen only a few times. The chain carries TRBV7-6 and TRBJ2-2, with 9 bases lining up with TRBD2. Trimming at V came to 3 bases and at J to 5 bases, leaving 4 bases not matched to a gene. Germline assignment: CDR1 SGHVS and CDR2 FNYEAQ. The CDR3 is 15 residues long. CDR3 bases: TGTGCCAGCAGCTTCGCGGGAGGGCGAACCGGGGAGCTGTTTTTT. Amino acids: CASSFAGGRTGELFF.